The entry below gives a single T cell receptor (beta chain) sequence along with its context. This clonotype has more than one count but fewer than ten. This clone's antigen is unknown. Nothing much larger sits one base from this clone, and base qualities are not available. The data stem from a study of T-cell reconstitution after alpha-beta-depleted transplantation in children (dated by TCRdb to about 2016). Turning to the overall study: T-cell immune reconstitution after TCRalphabeta/CD19-depleted allogeneic hematopoietic cell transplantation in children was quantitatively tracked in the study by means of TCR repertoire profiling. The study at large found these results: The apparently early alphabetaT-cell count recovery about two months after transplant was reportedly dependent on only several hundred rapidly expanded clones derived from non-depleted graft cells. In some patients, the high TCRbeta diversity seen at day 60 was put down to recipient T cells and intrathymic progenitors that had survived conditioning. Over the following months the frequencies of hyperexpanded clones went down, and after one year T-cell counts and TCRbeta diversity were mostly credited to newly produced T cells.

Preparation of the library involved PCR. Instrument on record: Illumina HiSeq 2500. TCR libraries were prepared with molecular barcoding, using unique molecular identifiers to normalize TCRbeta repertoire quantification. TCRdb's own reprocessing of the public reads used fastp at Q25 and MiXCR and kept productive beta chains. CDR3 protein duplicates are merged, each entry listing the most common genes and DNA. This sample holds approximately 800,000 distinct CDR3 sequences; roughly 15% were observed only once. The biggest ten clones account for approximately 5% of the sample. The treatment or condition label for this specimen denotes: allogeneic hematopoietic cell transplantation with graft depleted of TCRalphabeta T cells and CD19 B cells. Transplant recipients were children who received TCRalphabeta/CD19-depleted allogeneic hematopoietic cell grafts. The specimen was PBMCs, mostly from graft donor cells, collected 360 days after TCRalphabeta/CD19-depleted stem cell transplant. This TCR was sampled from a male patient younger than 18 who had a stem cell transplant for acute lymphoblastic leukemia, so the T cells may come from the graft donor.

The CDR3 here reads CASNTGKAGGTQYF. The sequenced DNA: TGCGCCAGCAACACCGGGAAGGCGGGAGGGACGCAGTATTTT. The sequence joins TRBV5-1 to TRBJ2-3, with 9 bases matching TRBD2. Trimming accounts for 6 bases at V and 9 bases at J, while the number of junction bases matched to no gene is 11. The CDR3 numbers 14 residues from cysteine through phenylalanine. The sequence is cut down to CDR3 DNA, 42 bases in frame from base 1. CDR1 and CDR2, looked up from the germline V gene, are SGHRS and YFSETQ.